This T cell receptor (beta chain) originates from a study of blood T cell repertoires in COVID-19. Turning to the study itself: Some COVID-19 samples were acute and others convalescent; all came from the United States, Italy and Spain. The cDNA or gDNA used as material had been derived from T cells, B-cell-depleted T cells, or PBMCs.

As originally analysed: Using reference gene primer amplification, nucleated cell counts were estimated. Clones were read by immunoSEQ multiplex PCR, and TCRdb kept only the in-frame ones, dropping some. V, J and clone size were drawn from that table, and D and trimming were deduced from the DNA. The table lists about 200,000 clones, roughly 81% of them singletons. CDR1 MNHEY and CDR2 SVGAGI come from the germline V gene. The CDR3 contains 15 residues. The V gene lost 4 bases and the J gene lost 1 base, with 12 bases spanning the gap. What was sequenced was peripheral blood. This sequence joins TRBV6-5 and TRBJ2-3; TRBD1 is a possible D gene (6 bases). The TCR sequence derives from a woman at least 80 years old with acute or convalescent COVID-19. DNA of the CDR3: TGTGCCAGCAGTTCACCGACAGGACGCACAGATACGCAGTATTTT. Residues: CASSSPTGRTDTQYF.